The clone carrying this TCR beta chain was observed a few times. Participants, about 18 to 100 years old, spanned 25 or so US areas. These data belong to a study of blood T cell repertoires in COVID-19. In the authors' methods: Amplified reference gene primers provided the basis for estimating nucleated cell counts. Here immunoSEQ multiplex PCR was the method, and the copy in TCRdb shows in-frame clones only, minus some. D and trimming were read from the DNA, whereas the V and J calls and clone size are those reported in that table. The sample includes roughly 190,000 clones, about 85% of them seen just once. Germline lookup yields CDR1 SGHTA and CDR2 FQGNSA. The CDR3 covers 13 residues. V shed 3 bases and J 7 bases; nucleotides not matched to a gene: 6.

The sequenced sample was PBMCs or T cells enriched from blood (not recorded which). This sequence joins TRBV7-2 and TRBJ2-7; 7 bases agree with TRBD2. This receptor was obtained from a woman aged 35 to 49 in a cohort exposed to, infected with or recovered from COVID-19 (not recorded which). For the CDR3, the DNA is TGTGCCAGCAGCTTTTCTGCCGGGAGGGAGCAGTACTTC. Its protein product is CASSFSAGREQYF. The full variable domain, with the rest looked up from reference TRBV7-2 and TRBJ2-7, is GAGVSQSPSNKVTEKGKDVELRCDPISGHTALYWYRQSLGQGLEFLIYFQGNSAPDKSGLPSDRFSAERTGGSVSTLTIQRTQQEDSAVYLCASSFSAGREQYFGPGTRLTVT.